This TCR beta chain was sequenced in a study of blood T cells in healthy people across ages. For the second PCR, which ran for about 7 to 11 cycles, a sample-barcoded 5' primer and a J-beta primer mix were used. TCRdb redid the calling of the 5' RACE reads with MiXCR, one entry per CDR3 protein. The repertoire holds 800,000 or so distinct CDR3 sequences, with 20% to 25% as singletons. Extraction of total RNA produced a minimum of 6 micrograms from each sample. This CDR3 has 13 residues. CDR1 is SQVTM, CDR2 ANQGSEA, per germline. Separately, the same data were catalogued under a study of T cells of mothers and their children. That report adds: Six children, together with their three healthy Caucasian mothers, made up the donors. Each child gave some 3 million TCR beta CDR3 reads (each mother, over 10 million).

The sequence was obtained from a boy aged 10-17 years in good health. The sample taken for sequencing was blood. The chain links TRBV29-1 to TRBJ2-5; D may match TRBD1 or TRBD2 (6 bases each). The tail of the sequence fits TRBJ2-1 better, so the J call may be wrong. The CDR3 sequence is CSVRGGQGNEQFF. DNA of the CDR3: TGCAGCGTTCGAGGGGGGCAGGGCAATGAGCAGTTCTTC.